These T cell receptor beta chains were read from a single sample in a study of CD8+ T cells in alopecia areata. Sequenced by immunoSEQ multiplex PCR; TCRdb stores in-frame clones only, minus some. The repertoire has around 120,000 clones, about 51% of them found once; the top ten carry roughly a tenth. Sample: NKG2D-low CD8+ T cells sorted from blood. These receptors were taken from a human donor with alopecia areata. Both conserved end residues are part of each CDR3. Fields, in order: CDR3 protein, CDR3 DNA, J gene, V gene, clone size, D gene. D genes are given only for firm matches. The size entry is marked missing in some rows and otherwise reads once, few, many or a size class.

cdr3_aa: CAWSTGSGELFF; cdr3_nt: TGTGCCTGGAGTACGGGGAGCGGGGAGCTGTTTTTT; j_call: TRBJ2-2; v_call: TRBV30; clone_size: once; d_call: NA
cdr3_aa: CASTDTESYEQYF; cdr3_nt: TGTGCCAGTACGGATACCGAATCCTACGAGCAGTACTTC; j_call: TRBJ2-7; v_call: TRBV19; clone_size: few; d_call: NA
cdr3_aa: CASSLGYGYTF; cdr3_nt: TGTGCCAGCAGCTTGGGCTATGGCTACACCTTC; j_call: TRBJ1-2; v_call: TRBV5-6; clone_size: NA; d_call: NA
cdr3_aa: CSVETSGYTDTQYF; cdr3_nt: TGCAGCGTGGAGACTAGCGGATACACAGATACGCAGTATTTT; j_call: TRBJ2-3; v_call: TRBV29-1; clone_size: NA; d_call: TRBD2
cdr3_aa: CAWSPSGNEQFF; cdr3_nt: TGTGCCTGGAGCCCTAGCGGCAATGAGCAGTTCTTC; j_call: TRBJ2-1; v_call: TRBV30; clone_size: NA; d_call: TRBD2
cdr3_aa: CSVDRQGSTEAFF; cdr3_nt: TGCAGCGTCGATCGACAGGGAAGCACTGAAGCTTTCTTT; j_call: TRBJ1-1; v_call: TRBV29-1; clone_size: NA; d_call: TRBD1
cdr3_aa: CSVESGGLNGYTF; cdr3_nt: TGCAGCGTTGAAAGTGGGGGGCTGAATGGCTACACCTTC; j_call: TRBJ1-2; v_call: TRBV29-1; clone_size: NA; d_call: NA
cdr3_aa: CASSSGTGGPYEQYF; cdr3_nt: TGTGCCAGCAGCTCCGGGACAGGGGGCCCCTACGAGCAGTACTTC; j_call: TRBJ2-7; v_call: TRBV13; clone_size: NA; d_call: TRBD1
cdr3_aa: CANPGDNEQFF; cdr3_nt: TGCGCCAACCCGGGGGACAATGAGCAGTTCTTC; j_call: TRBJ2-1; v_call: TRBV23-1; clone_size: NA; d_call: NA
cdr3_aa: CSASANTEAFF; cdr3_nt: TGCAGTGCTAGTGCGAACACTGAAGCTTTCTTT; j_call: TRBJ1-1; v_call: TRBV20-1; clone_size: NA; d_call: NA
cdr3_aa: CASPGAYGYTF; cdr3_nt: TGTGCCAGCCCCGGGGCTTATGGCTACACCTTC; j_call: TRBJ1-2; v_call: TRBV2; clone_size: NA; d_call: NA
cdr3_aa: CSVVPTEDGYTF; cdr3_nt: TGCAGCGTTGTGCCCACGGAGGATGGCTACACCTTC; j_call: TRBJ1-2; v_call: TRBV29-1; clone_size: few; d_call: NA
cdr3_aa: CSGSGTDDLYGYTF; cdr3_nt: TGCAGCGGGAGCGGGACAGACGACTTATATGGCTACACCTTC; j_call: TRBJ1-2; v_call: TRBV29-1; clone_size: NA; d_call: TRBD1
cdr3_aa: CASSTSLAGESHEQFF; cdr3_nt: TGCGCCAGCAGCACCTCTCTAGCGGGAGAGTCGCATGAGCAGTTCTTC; j_call: TRBJ2-1; v_call: TRBV4-3; clone_size: few; d_call: TRBD2
cdr3_aa: CASSSTSGQETQYF; cdr3_nt: TGTGCCAGCAGCTCCACTAGCGGTCAAGAGACCCAGTACTTC; j_call: TRBJ2-5; v_call: TRBV5-4; clone_size: NA; d_call: TRBD2
cdr3_aa: CSVVAGGLDEQYF; cdr3_nt: TGCAGCGTTGTGGCAGGGGGTTTAGACGAGCAGTACTTC; j_call: TRBJ2-7; v_call: TRBV29-1; clone_size: NA; d_call: TRBD1
cdr3_aa: CASSFSREETQYF; cdr3_nt: TGTGCCAGCAGTTTTTCTAGAGAGGAGACCCAGTACTTC; j_call: TRBJ2-5; v_call: TRBV27; clone_size: NA; d_call: NA
cdr3_aa: CASSIGDSDHTDTQYF; cdr3_nt: TGTGCCAGCAGCATTGGCGATAGCGACCACACAGATACGCAGTATTTT; j_call: TRBJ2-3; v_call: TRBV21-1; clone_size: NA; d_call: NA
cdr3_aa: CASRRLAASYNEQFF; cdr3_nt: TGTGCCAGCAGGCGACTAGCGGCATCCTACAATGAGCAGTTCTTC; j_call: TRBJ2-1; v_call: TRBV6-5; clone_size: few; d_call: TRBD2
cdr3_aa: CASSSRGTSGPTYEQYF; cdr3_nt: TGTGCCAGCAGCAGCCGAGGGACTAGCGGACCAACCTACGAGCAGTACTTC; j_call: TRBJ2-7; v_call: TRBV21-1; clone_size: NA; d_call: NA
cdr3_aa: CAWNLGGRDEQFF; cdr3_nt: TGTGCCTGGAATCTGGGCGGGAGGGATGAGCAGTTCTTC; j_call: TRBJ2-1; v_call: TRBV30; clone_size: NA; d_call: TRBD2
cdr3_aa: CAWSVQTGAGQFF; cdr3_nt: TGTGCCTGGAGTGTACAGACAGGGGCTGGGCAGTTCTTC; j_call: TRBJ2-1; v_call: TRBV30; clone_size: NA; d_call: TRBD1
cdr3_aa: CAWSLGDGYTF; cdr3_nt: TGTGCCTGGAGTCTGGGGGACGGCTACACCTTC; j_call: TRBJ1-2; v_call: TRBV30; clone_size: NA; d_call: NA